This T cell receptor beta chain is drawn from a study of blood T cell repertoires in COVID-19. Study in general: COVID-19 samples, acute and convalescent, were from the United States, Italy and Spain. From T cells, B-cell-depleted T cells, or PBMCs came the material, which was cDNA or gDNA.

As originally analysed: Counts of nucleated cells, estimated from reference gene primer amplification, were obtained. Sequencing used immunoSEQ multiplex PCR; TCRdb keeps in-frame clones, though not all of them. V and J calls and clone size follow that table, whereas D and trimming were derived from the DNA. Here the sample spans approximately 52,000 clones, over 75% being singletons. CDR3 length: 15 residues. Trimming removed 1 base from V and 5 bases from J; junction bases left unmatched: 1. Germline-derived CDR1 and CDR2 are SGHNT and YYREEE (reference sequence). The sequence was obtained from a human donor in a cohort sampled during active COVID-19. Sequencing was done on a sample of peripheral blood. The chain couples TRBV5-4 to TRBJ2-1; 12 bases are a match to TRBD2. The CDR3 spells CASSLRTSGNNEQFF. The CDR3 DNA reads TGTGCCAGCAGCTTGAGGACTAGCGGGAACAATGAGCAGTTCTTC.